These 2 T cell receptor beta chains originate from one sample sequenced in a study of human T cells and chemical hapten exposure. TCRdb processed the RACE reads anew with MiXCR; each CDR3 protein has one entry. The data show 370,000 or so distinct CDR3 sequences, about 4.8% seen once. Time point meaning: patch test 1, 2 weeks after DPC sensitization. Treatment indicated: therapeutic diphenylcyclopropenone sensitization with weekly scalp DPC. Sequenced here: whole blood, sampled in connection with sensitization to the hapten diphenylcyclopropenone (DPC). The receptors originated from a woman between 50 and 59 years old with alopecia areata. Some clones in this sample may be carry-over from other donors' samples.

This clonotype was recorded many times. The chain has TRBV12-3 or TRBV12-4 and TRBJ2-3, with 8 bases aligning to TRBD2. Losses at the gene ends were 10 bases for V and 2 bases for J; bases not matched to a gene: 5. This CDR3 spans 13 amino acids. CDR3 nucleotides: TGTGCCACTCGGGGGGGCCACACAGATACGCAGTATTTT. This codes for CATRGGHTDTQYF.

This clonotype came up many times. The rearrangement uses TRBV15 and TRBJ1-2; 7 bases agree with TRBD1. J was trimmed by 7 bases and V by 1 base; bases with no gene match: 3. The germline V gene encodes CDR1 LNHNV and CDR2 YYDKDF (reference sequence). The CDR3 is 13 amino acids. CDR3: CATSRGQGGGYTF. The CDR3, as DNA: TGTGCCACCAGCAGAGGTCAGGGGGGTGGCTACACCTTC.